Detailed here is one T cell receptor (beta chain). Its antigen is as yet unknown. This sample was taken from a study of EBV T-cell therapy then PD-1 blockade in nasopharyngeal carcinoma. Treatment described: AdE1-LMPpoly-expanded autologous EBV-specific T-cell therapy followed by anti-PD-1 nivolumab. Profiling relied on immunoSEQ multiplex PCR, and the TCRdb table lists in-frame clones only, not all of them. There are tens of thousands of clones in the sample; 84% occur only once, and roughly 29% lies in the top ten. Trimming removed 5 bases from V and 7 bases from J; junction bases left unmatched: 13. This CDR3 contains 15 residues. Germline lookup yields CDR1 SEHNR and CDR2 FQNEAQ (reference sequence).

The receptor's source is a man in his forties with nasopharyngeal carcinoma. The sample in question was CD8+ T cells from blood, obtained at approximately day 62 from a patient whose treatment included autologous EBV-specific T cells and nivolumab. The chain recombines TRBV7-9 with TRBJ2-7; 8 bases match TRBD1. The CDR3 sequence: CASSPQGDRGREQYF. CDR3 bases: TGTGCCAGCAGCCCCCAAGGTGACAGGGGACGAGAGCAGTACTTC. Together with reference TRBV7-9 and TRBJ2-7, the CDR3 gives the full variable domain: DTGVSQNPRHKITKRGQNVTFRCDPISEHNRLYWYRQTLGQGPEFLTYFQNEAQLEKSRLLSDRFSAERPKGSFSTLEIQRTEQGDSAMYLCASSPQGDRGREQYFGPGTRLTVT.